A single sample is the source of the 20 T cell receptor beta chains below, sequenced in a study of blood T cells in healthy people across ages. Alongside a J-beta primer mix, a sample-barcoded 5' primer served in a second PCR lasting about 7 to 11 cycles. Using its own MiXCR run on the 5' RACE reads, TCRdb lists one record per CDR3 protein. The sample consists of around 820,000 distinct CDR3 sequences, 20% to 25% of them appearing once. The sample was also linked to a second study, of T cells of mothers and their children.

The source material was blood. These receptors all come from a boy aged 5 to 17 in good health.

This sequence joins TRBV12-3 or TRBV12-4 and TRBJ2-7; 7 bases map to TRBD1. Unmatched junction bases numbered 9, after V lost 6 bases and J lost 4 bases. The CDR3 is 14 amino acids. The CDR3 is CASSRRQGAYEQYF. In nucleotides, the CDR3 is TGTGCCAGCAGCCGTAGACAGGGTGCTTACGAGCAGTACTTC.

The J gene is TRBJ1-4, the V gene TRBV27; 7 bases align to TRBD1. The ends lost 6 bases at V and 12 bases at J; junction bases unmatched: 10. CDR1 and CDR2 from the germline V gene are MNHEY and SMNVEV (reference sequence). The CDR3 is 13 amino acids. The CDR3 sequence is CASSIQGDGELFF. The DNA of the CDR3 is TGTGCCAGCAGCATTCAGGGGGATGGGGAACTGTTTTTT.

The chain links TRBV12-3 or TRBV12-4 to TRBJ2-1; TRBD2 agrees at 8 bases. The CDR3 sequence is 14 residues long. V lost 6 bases to trimming and J lost 5 bases; unmatched junction nucleotides: 6. Here the CDR3 DNA reads TGTGCCAGCAGCCAGCGGGGGAATAACAATGAGCAGTTCTTC. Translated: CASSQRGNNNEQFF.

The chain carries TRBV7-9 and TRBJ1-1; no clear D gene. The CDR3 sequence is 14 residues long. The germline V gene has CDR1 SEHNR and CDR2 FQNEAQ (reference sequence). The V end lost 5 bases, the J end lost 6 bases, and 16 bases lay between the germline ends. Here the CDR3 DNA reads TGTGCCAGCAGCAGTGCCATTGGGGTGGCTGAAGCTTTCTTT. Encoded protein: CASSSAIGVAEAFF.

The chain joins TRBV12-3 or TRBV12-4 to TRBJ1-6; possible D gene TRBD1, 5 bases. Trimming removed 6 bases at V and 8 bases at J, with 17 bases between. This CDR3 spans 15 amino acids. CDR3 bases: TGTGCCAGCAGCCGGGACCGGATGAGGGATTCACCCCTCCACTTT. Its protein product is CASSRDRMRDSPLHF.

The chain employs TRBV4-3 and TRBJ2-3, with 14 bases lining up with TRBD2. CDR3 length: 18 residues. Trimming cost V 0 bases and J 1 base; bases outside gene matches: 3. The V gene's germline CDR1 is LGHNA and CDR2 YSLEER. The CDR3 DNA is TGCGCCAGCAGCCAAGAGCCGGGACTAGCGGGAGGCACAGATACGCAGTATTTT. Amino acid sequence: CASSQEPGLAGGTDTQYF.

The chain has TRBV9 and TRBJ2-1; 9 bases agree with TRBD1. The germline gives CDR1 SGDLS, CDR2 YYNGEE. V lost 4 bases to trimming and J lost 8 bases; unmatched junction nucleotides: 13. The CDR3 loop spans 16 amino acids. The CDR3 here is CASSPWGQGGIDEQFF. CDR3 nucleotide sequence: TGTGCCAGCAGCCCATGGGGACAGGGAGGTATCGATGAGCAGTTCTTC.

The chain joins TRBV29-1 to TRBJ2-7; weak D call: TRBD1 (5 bases). CDR1 is SQVTM and CDR2 is ANQGSEA in the germline V gene. The CDR3 spans 15 residues. Trimming removed 6 bases at V and 3 bases at J, with 21 bases between. The CDR3 nucleotides read TGCAGCGTCACTACCGCGACGAGACAGAGCTACGAGCAGTACTTC. Protein product: CSVTTATRQSYEQYF.

This rearrangement joins TRBV6-5 to TRBJ2-5; 8 bases are shared with TRBD1. The J call is in doubt because the DNA end fits TRBJ2-1 better. The CDR3 contains 12 residues. The germline V gene encodes CDR1 MNHEY and CDR2 SVGAGI. The CDR3: CASRDREREQFF. CDR3 coding DNA: TGTGCCAGCAGGGACAGGGAGAGGGAGCAGTTCTTC.

This clonotype has just a few counts. The chain employs TRBV7-2 and TRBJ2-3, with D tentatively TRBD2 (6 bases). Looked up from germline, CDR1 is SGHTA and CDR2 is FQGNSA. V was shortened by 1 base and J by 4 bases, with 9 bases between the two germline ends. There are 14 residues in the CDR3. CDR3 nucleotide sequence: TGTGCCAGCAGCTTAGAGGTAGCGGCAGATACGCAGTATTTT. Translated: CASSLEVAADTQYF.

The chain recombines TRBV6-5 with TRBJ1-5; possibly TRBD1 for D (6 bases). The CDR3 runs to 15 residues. The V end was cut by 6 bases, the J end by 4 bases, with 16 bases between. CDR1 is MNHEY, CDR2 SVGAGI, per germline. The CDR3 DNA reads as TGTGCCAGCAGACCACAGGGACTACCTAATCAGCCCCAGCATTTT. Protein sequence: CASRPQGLPNQPQHF.

The V and J genes are TRBV6-2 or TRBV6-3 and TRBJ2-6; maybe TRBD1 (5 bases). Germline-derived CDR1 and CDR2 are MNHEY and SVGEGT. The V gene lost 2 bases and the J gene lost 0 bases, with 8 bases spanning the gap. This CDR3 comprises 16 residues. The CDR3 coding sequence is TGTGCCAGCAGTTACGGGGCCACCTCTGGGGCCAACGTCCTGACTTTC. Residues: CASSYGATSGANVLTF.

The chain uses TRBV4-1 and TRBJ2-7, with no clear D. This CDR3 has 14 amino acids. Germline lookup yields CDR1 MGHRA and CDR2 YSYEKL. The V end lost 0 bases, the J end lost 13 bases, and 19 bases lay between the germline ends. The CDR3, as DNA: TGCGCCAGCAGCCAAGAGGTCGGTTTCCTCCTTAGATACTTC. Protein sequence: CASSQEVGFLLRYF.

The V and J genes are TRBV6-5 and TRBJ1-2; no clear D gene. CDR1 and CDR2 from the germline V gene are MNHEY and SVGAGI. Trimming pared 5 bases from V and 8 bases from J, leaving 18 bases between. The CDR3 length is 14 residues. Here the CDR3 DNA reads TGTGCCAGCAGTCCCGGGCGTCGGCAAGAAGGCTACACCTTC. As protein: CASSPGRRQEGYTF.

The genes are TRBV28 and TRBJ2-3, with TRBD2 identical over 8 bases. The CDR3 runs 16 residues. V shed 4 bases and J 5 bases; nucleotides not matched to a gene: 11. Germline lookup yields CDR1 MDHEN and CDR2 SYDVKM. The CDR3 nucleotides are TGTGCCAGCAGTTACGGTGGGAGCGGGAGTGGAGATACGCAGTATTTT. It encodes CASSYGGSGSGDTQYF.

The J gene is TRBJ2-7, the V gene TRBV7-2; no firm D call. The CDR3 loop spans 13 amino acids. Germline CDR1 is SGHTA and CDR2 is FQGNSA. Trimming removed 5 bases at V and 1 base at J, with 9 bases between. For the CDR3, the DNA is TGTGCCAGCAGCCAAGGGTTGTCCTACGAGCAGTACTTC. This encodes CASSQGLSYEQYF.

V and J are TRBV3-1 and TRBJ2-6, with 8 nucleotides matching TRBD2. Unmatched junction bases numbered 11, after V lost 4 bases and J lost 0 bases. The CDR3 spans 19 residues. Germline CDR1 reads LGHDT; CDR2 reads YNNKEL (reference sequence). The CDR3 sequence is CASSRTTGTRRSGANVLTF. CDR3 coding DNA: TGTGCCAGCAGCCGCACAACCGGGACTAGACGCTCTGGGGCCAACGTCCTGACTTTC.

The J gene is TRBJ2-5, the V gene TRBV2, with no clear D. The V gene's germline CDR1 is SNHLY and CDR2 FYNNEI. Deletions cut 4 bases from V and 1 base from J, with 16 bases between. The CDR3 consists of 16 residues. CDR3 protein: CASSGGRRGVQETQYF. The CDR3, as DNA: TGTGCCAGCAGTGGTGGGCGGAGAGGCGTCCAAGAGACCCAGTACTTC.

CDR3 bases: TGTGCCAGCGAAAAAGGCGGGGGCTTAGCAGATACGCAGTATTTT. Its translation is CASEKGGGLADTQYF. The genes are TRBV11-2 and TRBJ2-3, with TRBD2 as a possible D gene (7 bases). The CDR3 runs to 15 residues. Germline assignment: CDR1 SGHAT and CDR2 FQNNGV. V lost 8 bases to trimming and J lost 4 bases, with 19 bases between them.

This clonotype was seen only a few times. This chain joins TRBV5-1 and TRBJ2-5; the match to TRBD1 covers 8 bases. Germline assignment: CDR1 SGHRS and CDR2 YFSETQ. CDR3 size: 16 residues. Trimming cost V 1 base and J 2 bases; bases outside gene matches: 7. This CDR3 is CASSLYGTGDQETQYF. CDR3 DNA sequence: TGCGCCAGCAGCTTGTACGGGACAGGCGATCAAGAGACCCAGTACTTC.